The clone carrying this T cell receptor (beta chain) has a single count. Antigen specificity is unknown. 60 Vbeta and 13 Jbeta primers were used in PCR. Method: immunoSEQ multiplex PCR; TCRdb's copy keeps in-frame clones and lacks some. The data contain 99,000 or so clones, around 83% of them singletons. Germline V lookup: CDR1 KGHSH, CDR2 LQKENI. CDR3 length: 16 amino acids. The V and J ends lost 2 bases and 1 base, in that order; junction bases with no gene match: 6. This sample was included in a study of cytomegalovirus exposure and HLA in healthy donors. Study observations and caveats: Certain indistinguishable V segments, among them TRBV6-2 and TRBV6-3, were excluded.

The TCR comes from a female donor in good health and CMV-seropositive. What was sequenced was PBMCs. V gene TRBV18 combines with J gene TRBJ1-1; 8 bases map to TRBD1. The DNA of the CDR3 is TGTGCCAGCTCACCAATCCAGGGGGCGAGGAACACTGAAGCTTTCTTT. This translates into CASSPIQGARNTEAFF.